Many counts were recorded for the clone carrying this T cell receptor (beta chain). Its antigen remains unidentified. The data stem from a study of T-cell reconstitution after alpha-beta-depleted transplantation in children. General study points: The main origin of T-cell counts and diversity one year after transplant was newly produced T cells. About two months after transplant, alpha-beta T cells reportedly came from several hundred expanded graft clones. Some patients' high day-60 TCRbeta diversity was traced to surviving recipient T cells and thymic progenitors.

Unique molecular identifiers were used in preparing the TCRbeta library. Via MiXCR, TCRdb re-called the PCR reads, giving one row per CDR3 protein. The data show around 240,000 distinct CDR3 sequences, 8.2% seen once. V was shortened by 2 bases and J by 3 bases, with 8 bases between the two germline ends. This CDR3 region has 15 residues. CDR1 is MDHEN, CDR2 SYDVKM, per germline. Sequencing used PBMCs, mostly from graft donor cells, obtained 180 days after TCRalphabeta/CD19-depleted stem cell transplant. This chain links TRBV28 with TRBJ2-6; perhaps TRBD2 as D (5 bases). This TCR was sampled from a male patient under 18 who had a stem cell transplant for acute lymphoblastic leukemia, so the T cells may come from the graft donor. CDR3 loop: CASSLEDFGANVLTF. CDR3 nucleotides: TGTGCCAGCAGTTTAGAGGACTTTGGGGCCAACGTCCTGACTTTC.